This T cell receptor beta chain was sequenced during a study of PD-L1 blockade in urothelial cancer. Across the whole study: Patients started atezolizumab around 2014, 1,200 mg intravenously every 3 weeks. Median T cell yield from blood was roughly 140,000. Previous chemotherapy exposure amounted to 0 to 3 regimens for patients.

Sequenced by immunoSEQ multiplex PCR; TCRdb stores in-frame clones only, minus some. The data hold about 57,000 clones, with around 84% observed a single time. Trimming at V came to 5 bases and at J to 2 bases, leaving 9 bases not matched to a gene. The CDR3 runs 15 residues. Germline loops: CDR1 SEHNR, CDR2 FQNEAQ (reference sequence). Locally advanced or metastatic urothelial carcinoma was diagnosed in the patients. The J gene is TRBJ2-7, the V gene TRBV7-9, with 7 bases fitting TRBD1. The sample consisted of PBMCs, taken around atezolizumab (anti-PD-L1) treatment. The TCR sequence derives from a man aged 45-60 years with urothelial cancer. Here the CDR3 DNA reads TGTGCCAGCAGCCTCCCCGACAGGGCCACCTACGAGCAGTACTTC. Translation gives CASSLPDRATYEQYF.